A selection of T cell receptor beta chains follows, all from one sample in a study of shared clonotypes between healthy human individuals. The table came from immunoSEQ multiplex PCR; TCRdb's copy has only in-frame clones and leaves some out. The sample lists roughly 450,000 clones, 75% to 85% seen once, with roughly 13% in the top ten. Input material: PBMCs. Receptors were obtained from a woman between 40 and 50 years old in good health. Some clones in this sample may be carry-over from other donors' samples. Each CDR3 is given with its conserved first and last residue. D genes are given only for firm matches. Size tells how often a clone was seen (once, few, many) or the class of an expanded clone, and some rows leave it out.

cdr3_aa: CASRPTGTGIHEQYF
cdr3_nt: TGTGCCAGCCGACCCACCGGGACAGGGATCCACGAGCAGTACTTC
clone_size: NA
v_call: TRBV6-6
d_call: TRBD1
j_call: TRBJ2-7

cdr3_aa: CASKDLGGTEAFF
cdr3_nt: TGTGCCAGCAAAGACCTGGGAGGCACTGAAGCTTTCTTT
clone_size: NA
v_call: TRBV6-5
d_call: NA
j_call: TRBJ1-1

cdr3_aa: CASRGSARANTGELFF
cdr3_nt: TGTGCCAGTAGGGGTTCGGCAAGAGCGAACACCGGGGAGCTGTTTTTT
clone_size: NA
v_call: TRBV19
d_call: NA
j_call: TRBJ2-2

cdr3_aa: CASSLSIRGRDEQFF
cdr3_nt: TGCGCCAGCAGCTTGTCGATTCGGGGGAGGGATGAGCAGTTCTTC
clone_size: NA
v_call: TRBV5-1
d_call: TRBD2
j_call: TRBJ2-1

cdr3_aa: CSVEPSGITDTQYF
cdr3_nt: TGCAGCGTTGAACCTAGCGGAATCACAGATACGCAGTATTTT
clone_size: NA
v_call: TRBV29-1
d_call: TRBD2
j_call: TRBJ2-3

cdr3_aa: CASSMGLTVNYGYTF
cdr3_nt: TGTGCCAGTAGTATGGGCCTGACAGTTAACTATGGCTACACCTTC
clone_size: once
v_call: TRBV19
d_call: NA
j_call: TRBJ1-2

cdr3_aa: CASSTRVGSLGGNTIYF
cdr3_nt: TGTGCCAGTAGTACCAGGGTCGGCAGTCTCGGGGGAAACACCATATATTTT
clone_size: NA
v_call: TRBV19
d_call: NA
j_call: TRBJ1-3

cdr3_aa: CASSFSYERPTGELFF
cdr3_nt: TGTGCCAGCAGTTTTAGTTACGAGCGTCCCACCGGGGAGCTGTTTTTT
clone_size: NA
v_call: TRBV27
d_call: NA
j_call: TRBJ2-2

cdr3_aa: CASSTGGTQYF
cdr3_nt: TGTGCCAGTAGTACCGGAGGGACGCAGTATTTT
clone_size: few
v_call: TRBV19
d_call: NA
j_call: TRBJ2-3

cdr3_aa: CASSPTSGNWLFF
cdr3_nt: TGTGCCAGCTCACCAACTAGCGGGAACTGGTTGTTCTTC
clone_size: NA
v_call: TRBV18
d_call: TRBD2
j_call: TRBJ2-1